The 15 T cell receptor beta chains presented below share a single source sample, sequenced in a study of graft-versus-host responses after intestinal transplantation. TCRdb's copy holds only in-frame clones and misses some; the assay was immunoSEQ multiplex PCR. This table has around 54,000 clones, 91% appearing once. The input for sequencing was PBMCs, taken roughly 660 days after intestinal transplant. The receptors were gathered from a human patient who received an intestinal transplant, so some T cells may come from the graft donor.

V is TRBV6-4 and J is TRBJ2-2; D assignment may be TRBD1 or TRBD2 (6 bases each). Germline V gene lookup returns CDR1 MRHNA and CDR2 SNTAGT. This CDR3 spans 16 amino acids. The V end was cut by 0 bases, the J end by 5 bases, with 13 bases between. CDR3 amino acids: CASSDSGGGSTGELFF. CDR3 sequence (DNA): TGTGCCAGCAGTGACTCGGGGGGCGGCTCGACCGGGGAGCTGTTTTTT.

The genes are TRBV5-5 and TRBJ2-7; D gene unclear. The V gene's germline CDR1 is SGHKS and CDR2 YYEKEE (reference sequence). V lost 1 base, J lost 0 bases, and 8 bases lay in between. The CDR3 runs 14 residues. The CDR3 protein is CASSLTSLSYEQYF. For the CDR3, the DNA is TGTGCCAGCAGCTTGACCAGCCTCTCCTACGAGCAGTACTTC.

A single count supports this clone. This chain joins TRBV4-2 and TRBJ2-1, with D unresolved. V was trimmed by 0 bases and J by 3 bases, leaving 12 bases between them. This CDR3 is 16 amino acids long. CDR1 is LGHNA, CDR2 YNFKEQ, per germline. The CDR3, as DNA: TGTGCCAGCAGCCAAGAGAGCCCTCTGATCTACAATGAGCAGTTCTTC. Its protein is CASSQESPLIYNEQFF.

The genes are TRBV7-6 and TRBJ1-1; D not certain. With 0 bases removed from V and 1 base from J, the gap between germline ends came to 3 bases. The CDR3 has 13 residues. The V gene's germline CDR1 is SGHVS and CDR2 FNYEAQ. CDR3: CASSLAENTEAFF. As DNA, the CDR3 is TGTGCCAGCAGCTTAGCTGAGAACACTGAAGCTTTCTTT.

V is TRBV9 and J is TRBJ2-5; D is undetermined. V lost 2 bases, J lost 4 bases, and 12 bases lay in between. The CDR3 is 14 residues long. Germline CDR1 is SGDLS and CDR2 is YYNGEE. For the CDR3, the DNA is TGTGCCAGCAGCGTTGATAGAGGTAGAGAGACCCAGTACTTC. Protein: CASSVDRGRETQYF.

The chain recombines TRBV5-1 with TRBJ2-7; the D gene is possibly TRBD2 (5 bases). Trimming cost V 2 bases and J 5 bases, with 23 bases left between them. This CDR3 contains 17 residues. From germline, CDR1 is SGHRS and CDR2 YFSETQ. The CDR3 DNA is TGCGCCAGCAGCTTTCGTTCGTTTTCCGGGGTCGGGGACGAGCAGTACTTC. Translated: CASSFRSFSGVGDEQYF. The entire variable domain, with the rest obtained from reference TRBV5-1 and TRBJ2-7, is as follows: KAGVTQTPRYLIKTRGQQVTLSCSPISGHRSVSWYQQTPGQGLQFLFEYFSETQRNKGNFPGRFSGRQFSNSRSEMNVSTLELGDSALYLCASSFRSFSGVGDEQYFGPGTRLTVT.

The chain carries TRBV4-1 and TRBJ2-6, with 7 bases fitting TRBD1. The V segment lost 0 bases and the J segment 1 base; nucleotides outside the gene matches: 6. Germline values: CDR1 MGHRA, CDR2 YSYEKL. The CDR3 sequence is 18 residues long. The CDR3 spells CASSQEDRVPSGANVLTF. The CDR3 nucleotides are TGCGCCAGCAGCCAAGAAGACAGGGTCCCTTCTGGGGCCAACGTCCTGACTTTC.

The chain carries TRBV19 and TRBJ2-5; possibly TRBD1 for D (5 bases). The length of the CDR3 is 14 residues. Germline V gene data show CDR1 as LNHDA and CDR2 as SQIVND (reference sequence). Trimming shortened V by 2 bases and J by 5 bases, and 12 bases separated the two germline ends. CDR3 sequence: CASSIRRQTETQYF. The DNA for the CDR3 is TGTGCCAGTAGTATAAGAAGACAGACGGAGACCCAGTACTTC.

V gene TRBV19 combines with J gene TRBJ2-5, with 10 bases identical to TRBD2. The CDR3 contains 14 residues. V gave up 6 bases and J gave up 5 bases; unmatched junction bases: 6. The germline V gene has CDR1 LNHDA and CDR2 SQIVND (reference sequence). CDR3 nucleotide sequence: TGTGCCAGTAGGGCCGGGACTAGCGTCGAGACCCAGTACTTC. Translating it yields CASRAGTSVETQYF. Filled out from reference TRBV19 and TRBJ2-5, the complete variable domain reads DGGITQSPKYLFRKEGQNVTLSCEQNLNHDAMYWYRQDPGQGLRLIYYSQIVNDFQKGDIAEGYSVSREKKESFPLTVTSAQKNPTAFYLCASRAGTSVETQYFGPGTRLLVL.

The chain joins TRBV18 to TRBJ2-5; 11 bases map to TRBD2. In germline, CDR1 is KGHSH, CDR2 LQKENI. The CDR3 runs to 15 residues. With V trimmed by 3 bases and J by 3 bases, 3 bases remained unmatched. The CDR3 DNA is TGTGCCAGCTCACCGGCTAGCGGGGGGAAAGAGACCCAGTACTTC. Its translation: CASSPASGGKETQYF.

The CDR3 region is CASSFRDEQYF. The CDR3 DNA reads as TGTGCCAGCAGCTTCCGGGACGAGCAGTACTTC. V is TRBV7-9 and J is TRBJ2-7; D not resolved. The germline V gene has CDR1 SEHNR and CDR2 FQNEAQ (reference sequence). Trimming cost V 3 bases and J 5 bases, with 5 bases left between them. The CDR3 sequence is 11 residues long.

The J gene is TRBJ2-3, the V gene TRBV29-1, with 9 positions matching TRBD2. V lost 6 bases to trimming and J lost 6 bases; unmatched junction nucleotides: 13. This CDR3 region has 15 residues. Germline V gene sequence: CDR1 SQVTM, CDR2 ANQGSEA. The CDR3 DNA reads as TGCAGCGTCCTCTATTCTAGCGGGAATTTGGATACGCAGTATTTT. Translating gives CSVLYSSGNLDTQYF.

J is TRBJ2-3 and V is TRBV7-8, with 9 bases lining up with TRBD2. With V trimmed by 5 bases and J by 6 bases, 12 bases remained unmatched. Germline lookup yields CDR1 SGHVS and CDR2 FQNEAQ. The CDR3 loop spans 16 amino acids. The CDR3 nucleotides are TGTGCCAGCAGCCCCCATTCGGTGGCGGGGGGGGATACGCAGTATTTT. Translation: CASSPHSVAGGDTQYF.

CDR3 region: CASSVEGVWGYTF. As DNA, the CDR3 is TGTGCCAGCAGCGTAGAAGGGGTTTGGGGCTACACCTTC. This rearrangement joins TRBV9 to TRBJ1-2; weak D call: TRBD1 (5 bases). The CDR3 runs to 13 residues. The germline CDR1 and CDR2 sequences are SGDLS and YYNGEE. Trimming shortened V by 0 bases and J by 8 bases, and 11 bases separated the two germline ends.

V gene TRBV14 combines with J gene TRBJ1-4; 7 bases match TRBD1. The V gene end was trimmed by 2 bases and the J gene end by 10 bases; junction bases not matched to a gene: 7. CDR3 length equals 14 residues. CDR1 is SGHDN and CDR2 is FVKESK in the germline V gene. For the CDR3, the DNA is TGTGCCAGCAGCCAAACTACAGGGGTTGGAAAACTGTTTTTT. Residues: CASSQTTGVGKLFF.